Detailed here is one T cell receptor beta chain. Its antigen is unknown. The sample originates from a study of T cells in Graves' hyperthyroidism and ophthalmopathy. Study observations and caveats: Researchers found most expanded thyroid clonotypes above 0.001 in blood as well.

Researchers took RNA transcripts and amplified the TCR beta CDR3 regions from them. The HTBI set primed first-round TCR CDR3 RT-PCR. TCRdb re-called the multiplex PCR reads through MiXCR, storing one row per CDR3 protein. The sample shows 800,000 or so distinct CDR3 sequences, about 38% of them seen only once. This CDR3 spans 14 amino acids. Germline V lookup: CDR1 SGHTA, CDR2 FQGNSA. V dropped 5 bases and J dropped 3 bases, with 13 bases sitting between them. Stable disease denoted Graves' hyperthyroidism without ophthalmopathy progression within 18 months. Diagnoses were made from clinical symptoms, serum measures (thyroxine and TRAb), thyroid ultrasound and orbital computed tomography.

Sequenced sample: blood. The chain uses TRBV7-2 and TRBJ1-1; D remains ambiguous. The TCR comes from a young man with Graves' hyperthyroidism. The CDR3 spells CASSRPYKHTEAFF. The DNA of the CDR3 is TGTGCCAGCAGCCGCCCCTATAAGCACACTGAAGCTTTCTTT.